The present TCR beta chain was sequenced within a study of T and B cells in COVID-19 patients. Study at large: Recovered patients mostly had mild to moderate COVID-19 managed as outpatients.

Note on this clonotype: The antigen is undetermined.

Each TRB amplification used roughly 220-550 ng of genomic DNA from blood. BIOMED2 TRB-A/B primer pools were used in multiplex TRB PCR. MiXCR, run by TCRdb on the multiplex PCR reads, gives a single entry per CDR3 protein. The repertoire holds some 7,800 distinct CDR3 sequences, with around 25% as singletons. Findings of the study overall: At recovery TRB diversity and richness exceeded healthy donors, after highly clonal active COVID-19 repertoires. In COVID-19 patients, T cell receptor beta variable and joining gene use was reportedly strongly skewed. There were 2,000 to 3,000 TCR clusters exclusive to the recovered cohort, a few dozen with low generation probability.

Germline CDR1 is MNHEY and CDR2 is SVGAGI. The CDR3 runs to 16 residues. The TCR sequence derives from a human donor who had recovered from COVID-19. V gene TRBV6-5 combines with J gene TRBJ2-7; weak D call: TRBD1 (8 bases). The end of the DNA aligns better with TRBJ2-1, so the J call may be wrong. The sample taken for sequencing was blood. The CDR3 protein is CASRITGGDTYNEQFF. CDR3 DNA: TGTGCCAGCAGAATAACAGGGGGGGACACCTACAATGAGCAGTTCTTC.